This T cell receptor (beta chain) was captured by sequencing in a study of blood T cell repertoires in COVID-19 (dated by TCRdb to between 2020 and 2021). As for the study more broadly: Samples covering the acute and convalescent phases of COVID-19 were provided by collaborators in the United States, Italy and Spain. Deeply sampled blood TCRbeta repertoires from subjects exposed to, actively infected with, or recovered from COVID-19 were included in the dataset. Nearly every sample came with metadata listing a de-identified subject ID, COVID-19 status, age in years and sex. The prospective study material was composed of cDNA or gDNA derived from T cells, B-cell-depleted T cells, or PBMCs. Where HLA class I and class II types were available, the types were taken from metadata supplied by the sample provider, not from assay-based typing. Samples came from the ongoing ImmuneRACE study (first 160 participants) plus 1,254 subjects from 6 global collaborators. The repertoires were released in a freely available public database intended as a resource for research on the immune response to SARS-CoV-2.

At the junction V is shortened by 4 bases and J by 6 bases; bases outside the gene matches: 3. CDR1 is given as MNHEY and CDR2 as SVGAGI, both from the germline V gene. From its cysteine to its phenylalanine, the CDR3 spans 13 amino acids. Here the CDR3 DNA is all that survives: 39 bases in frame from base 1. The investigation overall reported the following: How much clinical and demographic metadata was included differed by source and by participant, and the metadata was provided uncurated.

In Seattle, one collaborating source enrolled patients while the infection was active and tracked those patients longitudinally over the course of disease. Collaborating institutions collected whole blood in K2EDTA tubes following their own protocols. Collaborator samples were shipped for TCRbeta analysis as frozen whole blood, isolated PBMCs, or DNA extracted from either sample type. Regarding this clone: It has no known antigen specificity. Base qualities are not recorded, but no much larger clone differs from it by a single base.

The immunoSEQ Assay, a bias-controlled multiplex PCR, was used to amplify TCRbeta CDR3 regions from genomic DNA. The paper's data handling went like this. Within the assay, amplification of reference gene primers was used to estimate how many nucleated cells each sample contained. To quantify the absolute abundance of each unique TCRbeta CDR3 rearrangement, sequence reads were collapsed and filtered. Productive Simpson clonality was computed per sample as the square root of Simpson's diversity index over productive rearrangements. In its TCRdb copy, this immuneACCESS table keeps in-frame sequences only and misses some clones. Where compared with another copy, unresolved V genes explain less than half of these, and the others have no known cause. V and J calls and clone size are those listed in that table; D and trimming were worked out from the DNA. The sample table records 150,000 to 250,000 clones; roughly 94% of these occur just once. The ten most abundant clones make up 0.76% of the sample.

The receptor comes from a man younger than 45 with COVID-19, enrolled during active disease. Specimen: peripheral blood. The V gene is TRBV6-5 and the J gene is TRBJ1-2; TRBD1 aligns with 9 central bases. Read as DNA, the sequence is TGTGCCAGCAGTTGGACAGGGGCGAATGGCTACACCTTC. Translated, it gives CASSWTGANGYTF.